This TCR beta chain originates from a study of T cells in Graves' hyperthyroidism and ophthalmopathy. Across the study: The initial diagnosis was the point when peripheral blood was collected, ahead of any treatment. Study-wide results and caveats: Model-based prediction identified ophthalmopathy a median 6.5 months prior to its onset. A 13 V-J signature model discriminated ophthalmopathy versus stable hyperthyroidism.

Germline CDR1 MNHNY, CDR2 SVGAGI (reference sequence). J lost 5 bases, V lost 4 bases, and 11 bases had no gene match. This CDR3 has 16 amino acids. RNA transcripts yielded amplified TCR beta CDR3 regions. When the TCR CDR3 underwent first-round RT-PCR, the HTBI primer set was used. MiXCR, applied by TCRdb to the multiplex PCR reads, yields one record per CDR3 protein. Of over 450,000 distinct CDR3 sequences listed, roughly 18% are singletons. In this sample, this clonotype turned up many times. Its antigen remains unknown. Lactation, pregnancy, other autoimmune disease or uncontrolled infection led to exclusion of patients.

The rearrangement uses TRBV6-6 and TRBJ1-1; 9 bases fit TRBD1. The sample consisted of blood. The sequence was obtained from a young woman with Graves' ophthalmopathy. The CDR3 bases are TGTGCCAGCAGTTGGGTACATGGACAGGGGTCGACTGAAGCTTTCTTT. The encoded protein is CASSWVHGQGSTEAFF.